These T cell receptor beta chains were read from a single sample in a study of blood T cell repertoires in COVID-19. The method was immunoSEQ multiplex PCR; TCRdb's version includes in-frame clones alone and lacks a portion of them. The sample has approximately 300,000 clones, around 90% seen once. Sequencing was carried out using peripheral blood. These receptors came from a woman between 45 and 65 years old with COVID-19, enrolled during active disease. The CDR3 runs from the conserved cysteine through the conserved F or W. The D gene is left open where the match is weak. Clone size is not always given. Where it is, it says once, few, many or a class for expanded clones.

d_call: .
clone_size: .
v_call: TRBV23-1
j_call: TRBJ2-5
cdr3_nt: TGCGCCAGCAGTCAATACCGCCGGACAAGGCAATCGCACGAGACCCAGTACTTC
cdr3_aa: CASSQYRRTRQSHETQYF

d_call: .
clone_size: .
v_call: TRBV25-1
j_call: TRBJ2-5
cdr3_nt: TGTGCCAGCAGTGAATCGGCTGTACTGCAAACGGGGACCCAGTACTTC
cdr3_aa: CASSESAVLQTGTQYF

d_call: TRBD1
clone_size: .
v_call: TRBV7-9
j_call: TRBJ2-4
cdr3_nt: TGTGCCAGCAGCCCATGGACAGGACGTGGGGCCAAAAACATTCAGTACTTC
cdr3_aa: CASSPWTGRGAKNIQYF

d_call: .
clone_size: .
v_call: TRBV6-2/TRBV6-3
j_call: TRBJ1-2
cdr3_nt: TGTGCCAGCAGTTCGACAGTCTATGGCTACACCTTC
cdr3_aa: CASSSTVYGYTF

d_call: .
clone_size: .
v_call: TRBV5-6
j_call: TRBJ1-4
cdr3_nt: TGTGCCAGCAGCCCACAGGGAATTAATGAAAAACTGTTTTTT
cdr3_aa: CASSPQGINEKLFF

d_call: .
clone_size: .
v_call: TRBV13
j_call: TRBJ1-5
cdr3_nt: TGTGCCAGCAGCCTTCCGGGGGGCGATCAGCCCCAGCATTTT
cdr3_aa: CASSLPGGDQPQHF

d_call: TRBD2
clone_size: .
v_call: TRBV7-2
j_call: TRBJ2-1
cdr3_nt: TGTGCCAGCAGCTCCTGGACTAGCAGGATGGATGAGCAGTTCTTC
cdr3_aa: CASSSWTSRMDEQFF

d_call: TRBD1
clone_size: .
v_call: TRBV6-1
j_call: TRBJ2-7
cdr3_nt: TGTGCCAGCAGTGATTCGGGACAGGCCCTATTTTGGCTGGGCTTC
cdr3_aa: CASSDSGQALFWLGF

d_call: TRBD1
clone_size: few
v_call: TRBV3-1/TRBV3-2
j_call: TRBJ1-2
cdr3_nt: TGTGCCAGCAGCTTCAGGACAGGGGGCGGTGGCTACACCTTC
cdr3_aa: CASSFRTGGGGYTF

d_call: .
clone_size: .
v_call: TRBV27
j_call: TRBJ2-4
cdr3_nt: TGTGCCAGCAGTTCCCAGGGTGGGCAAAACATTCAGTACTTC
cdr3_aa: CASSSQGGQNIQYF

d_call: .
clone_size: .
v_call: TRBV2
j_call: TRBJ1-1
cdr3_nt: TGTGCCAGCAGCGAGCGAGGTCTTCTCGGAGCTTTCTTT
cdr3_aa: CASSERGLLGAFF

d_call: .
clone_size: .
v_call: TRBV7-9
j_call: TRBJ1-2
cdr3_nt: TGTGCCATGGAAACAGAGAGTTATGGCTACACCTTC
cdr3_aa: CAMETESYGYTF

d_call: TRBD1
clone_size: once
v_call: TRBV5-4
j_call: TRBJ2-5
cdr3_nt: TGTGCCAGCAGCTTCTCGGACAGGGAGACCCAGTACTTC
cdr3_aa: CASSFSDRETQYF

d_call: .
clone_size: .
v_call: TRBV19
j_call: TRBJ1-2
cdr3_nt: TGTGCCAGTAGTATAAACACAGCTCTAACTTATGGCTACACCTTC
cdr3_aa: CASSINTALTYGYTF

d_call: TRBD1
clone_size: .
v_call: TRBV5-1
j_call: TRBJ2-2
cdr3_nt: TGCGCCAGCAGCCCGGCAGGGGGCGCCCCCGCCGGGGAGCTGTTTTTT
cdr3_aa: CASSPAGGAPAGELFF

d_call: TRBD2
clone_size: .
v_call: TRBV6-6
j_call: TRBJ2-2
cdr3_nt: TGTGCCAGCAGTCGAAAGCGGGAGGGCCAAGGCGGGGAGCTGTTTTTT
cdr3_aa: CASSRKREGQGGELFF

d_call: TRBD2
clone_size: .
v_call: TRBV10-1
j_call: TRBJ2-1
cdr3_nt: TGCGCCAGCAGTCCCGGACTAGCGGGAGGCGAAAATGAGCAGTTCTTC
cdr3_aa: CASSPGLAGGENEQFF

d_call: .
clone_size: .
v_call: TRBV19
j_call: TRBJ1-2
cdr3_nt: TGTGCCAGTAGTTTAACAGGGATCGGCTACACCTTC
cdr3_aa: CASSLTGIGYTF

d_call: TRBD1
clone_size: .
v_call: TRBV7-9
j_call: TRBJ2-5
cdr3_nt: TGTGCCAGCAGCAAGACAGGGACGACCCAGTACTTC
cdr3_aa: CASSKTGTTQYF

d_call: .
clone_size: .
v_call: TRBV7-9
j_call: TRBJ1-5
cdr3_nt: TGTGCCAGCAGCCCAACAGGGTTGCTTCAGCCCCAGCATTTT
cdr3_aa: CASSPTGLLQPQHF

d_call: .
clone_size: .
v_call: TRBV27
j_call: TRBJ2-7
cdr3_nt: TGTGCCAGCAGTCCAACCTCGGACAGTTACTACGAGCAGTACTTC
cdr3_aa: CASSPTSDSYYEQYF

d_call: .
clone_size: .
v_call: TRBV24-1
j_call: TRBJ2-1
cdr3_nt: TGTGCCACCAGTGATTTGGACGGGAGAGGCTACAATGAGCAGTTCTTC
cdr3_aa: CATSDLDGRGYNEQFF

d_call: .
clone_size: .
v_call: TRBV10-3
j_call: TRBJ2-5
cdr3_nt: TGTGCCATCAGCCCCTCCGGGCCCCCGGGGGACCAGTACTTC
cdr3_aa: CAISPSGPPGDQYF

d_call: TRBD1
clone_size: once
v_call: TRBV9
j_call: TRBJ2-1
cdr3_nt: TGTGCCAGCAGCCCCCGGGACAGAACCTACAATGAGCAGTTCTTC
cdr3_aa: CASSPRDRTYNEQFF

d_call: .
clone_size: once
v_call: TRBV18
j_call: TRBJ2-1
cdr3_nt: TGTGCCAGCTCACCACGAGGGCTCAATGAGCAGTTCTTC
cdr3_aa: CASSPRGLNEQFF

d_call: .
clone_size: .
v_call: TRBV11-2
j_call: TRBJ2-3
cdr3_nt: TGTGCCAGCAGCTTATTAGGGGCGGGGACAGATACGCAGTATTTT
cdr3_aa: CASSLLGAGTDTQYF

d_call: .
clone_size: .
v_call: TRBV30
j_call: TRBJ1-1
cdr3_nt: TGTGCCTGGACCCCGGGAGCGAACACTGAAGCTTTCTTT
cdr3_aa: CAWTPGANTEAFF

d_call: .
clone_size: .
v_call: TRBV7-9
j_call: TRBJ1-1
cdr3_nt: TGTGCCAGCAGATACCCTCTCTGGGGGGACACTGAAGCTTTCTTT
cdr3_aa: CASRYPLWGDTEAFF

d_call: TRBD1
clone_size: .
v_call: TRBV7-6
j_call: TRBJ2-5
cdr3_nt: TGTGCCAGCAGCTTCTTGCAGGGGGCGCAGGAGACCCAGTACTTC
cdr3_aa: CASSFLQGAQETQYF

d_call: TRBD1
clone_size: .
v_call: TRBV5-1
j_call: TRBJ2-5
cdr3_nt: TGCGCCAGCAGCTTGGATCCTGGGACAGGGGCCCGAGAGACCCAGTACTTC
cdr3_aa: CASSLDPGTGARETQYF

d_call: .
clone_size: .
v_call: TRBV6-5
j_call: TRBJ1-1
cdr3_nt: TGTGCCAGCAGTCCTTCCAGGGGTCCCATTGAAGCTTTCTTT
cdr3_aa: CASSPSRGPIEAFF

d_call: .
clone_size: .
v_call: TRBV9
j_call: TRBJ2-7
cdr3_nt: TGTGCCAGCAGCGTCCTACCAGGGGACTACGAGCAGTACTTC
cdr3_aa: CASSVLPGDYEQYF

d_call: TRBD1
clone_size: .
v_call: TRBV9
j_call: TRBJ1-1
cdr3_nt: TGTGCCAGCAGCGCATCGGACAGGATGAACACTGAAGCTTTCTTT
cdr3_aa: CASSASDRMNTEAFF

d_call: .
clone_size: .
v_call: TRBV12-3/TRBV12-4
j_call: TRBJ2-1
cdr3_nt: TGTGCCAGCAGCAGGGGTGTGTATGAGCAGTTCTTC
cdr3_aa: CASSRGVYEQFF

d_call: .
clone_size: .
v_call: TRBV11-2
j_call: TRBJ1-1
cdr3_nt: TGTGCCAGCAGGAAATGGGCCATGAACACTGAAGCTTTCTTT
cdr3_aa: CASRKWAMNTEAFF

d_call: TRBD1
clone_size: .
v_call: TRBV15
j_call: TRBJ1-2
cdr3_nt: TGTGCCACCAGCAGATGGACAGGGGGCCCGAACCTCTATGGCCACACCTTC
cdr3_aa: CATSRWTGGPNLYGHTF

d_call: .
clone_size: .
v_call: TRBV30
j_call: TRBJ2-5
cdr3_nt: TGTGCCTGGAGTCCGGAACAGTTTAATCCTCTCGGGACCCAGTACTTC
cdr3_aa: CAWSPEQFNPLGTQYF

d_call: .
clone_size: .
v_call: TRBV27
j_call: TRBJ2-5
cdr3_nt: TGTGCCAGCAGTCTAAAGGCGACGGGAGTTTTGGAGACCCAGTACTTC
cdr3_aa: CASSLKATGVLETQYF

d_call: TRBD1
clone_size: .
v_call: TRBV24-1
j_call: TRBJ1-2
cdr3_nt: TGTGCCACCAGACTCCGGACAGGGAATGGCTACACCTTC
cdr3_aa: CATRLRTGNGYTF

d_call: .
clone_size: .
v_call: TRBV5-6
j_call: TRBJ2-7
cdr3_nt: TGTGCCAGCAGCGCATCGAGCAGGGCTTCGTACGAGCAGTACTTC
cdr3_aa: CASSASSRASYEQYF

d_call: .
clone_size: .
v_call: TRBV27
j_call: TRBJ2-1
cdr3_nt: TGTGCCAGCAGTTTAATCGGGGACTACAATGAGCAGTTCTTC
cdr3_aa: CASSLIGDYNEQFF

d_call: .
clone_size: .
v_call: TRBV5-1
j_call: TRBJ1-4
cdr3_nt: TGCGCCAGCAGCAGTACAGGGACAACTAATGAAAAACTGTTTTTT
cdr3_aa: CASSSTGTTNEKLFF

d_call: TRBD1
clone_size: .
v_call: TRBV5-1
j_call: TRBJ2-7
cdr3_nt: TGCGCCAGCAGACAAACGACAGGGGTTTCCAACGAGCAGTACTTC
cdr3_aa: CASRQTTGVSNEQYF

d_call: .
clone_size: .
v_call: TRBV6-1
j_call: TRBJ1-2
cdr3_nt: TGTGCCAGCAGTGAAGGGAACAGCTATGGCTACACCTTC
cdr3_aa: CASSEGNSYGYTF